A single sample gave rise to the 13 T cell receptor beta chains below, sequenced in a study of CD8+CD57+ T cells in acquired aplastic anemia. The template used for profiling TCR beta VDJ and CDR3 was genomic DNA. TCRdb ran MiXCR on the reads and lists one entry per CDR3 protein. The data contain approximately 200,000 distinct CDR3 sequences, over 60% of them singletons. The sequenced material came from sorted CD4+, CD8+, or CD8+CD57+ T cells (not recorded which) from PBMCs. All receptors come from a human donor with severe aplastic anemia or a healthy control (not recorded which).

In DNA form, the CDR3 reads TGCAGTGCTAGAGACACAGACCTCAGCAATCAGCCCCAGCATTTT. This codes for CSARDTDLSNQPQHF. The chain combines TRBV20-1 with TRBJ1-5; D uncertain. The CDR3 has 15 amino acids. V dropped 0 bases and J dropped 1 base, with 10 bases sitting between them. Germline V CDR1 and CDR2: DFQATT, SNEGSKA (reference sequence).

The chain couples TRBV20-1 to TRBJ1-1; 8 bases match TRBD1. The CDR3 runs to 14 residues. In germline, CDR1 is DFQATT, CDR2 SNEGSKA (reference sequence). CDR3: CSVEAGGRNTEAFF. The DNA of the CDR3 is TGCAGCGTAGAGGCAGGGGGCAGGAACACTGAAGCTTTCTTT.

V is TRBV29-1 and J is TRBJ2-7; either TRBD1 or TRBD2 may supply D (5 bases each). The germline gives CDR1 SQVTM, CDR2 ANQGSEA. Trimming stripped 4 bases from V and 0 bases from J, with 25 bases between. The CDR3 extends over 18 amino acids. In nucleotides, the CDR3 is TGCAGCGTTGCCCAGACGTCGGGGCTAAACAACCTCTCCTACGAGCAGTACTTC. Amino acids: CSVAQTSGLNNLSYEQYF.

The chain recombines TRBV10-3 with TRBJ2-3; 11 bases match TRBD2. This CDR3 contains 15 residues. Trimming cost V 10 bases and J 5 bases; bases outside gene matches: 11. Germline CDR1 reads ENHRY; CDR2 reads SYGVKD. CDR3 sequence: CASTYTSGGEDTQYF. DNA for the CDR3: TGTGCCAGCACCTACACTAGCGGGGGAGAAGATACGCAGTATTTT.

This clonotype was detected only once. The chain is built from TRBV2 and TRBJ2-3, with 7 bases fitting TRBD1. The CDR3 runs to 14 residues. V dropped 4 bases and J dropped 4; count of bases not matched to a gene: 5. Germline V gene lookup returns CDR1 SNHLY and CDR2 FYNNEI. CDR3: CASSVRGRPDTQYF. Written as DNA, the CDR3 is TGTGCCAGCAGTGTTAGGGGGCGCCCAGATACGCAGTATTTT.

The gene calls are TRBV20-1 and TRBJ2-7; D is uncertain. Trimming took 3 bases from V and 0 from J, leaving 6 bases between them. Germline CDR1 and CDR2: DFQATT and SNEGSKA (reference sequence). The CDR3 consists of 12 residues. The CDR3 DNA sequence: TGCAGTGCTAGGACGGTCTCCTACGAGCAGTACTTC. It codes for CSARTVSYEQYF.

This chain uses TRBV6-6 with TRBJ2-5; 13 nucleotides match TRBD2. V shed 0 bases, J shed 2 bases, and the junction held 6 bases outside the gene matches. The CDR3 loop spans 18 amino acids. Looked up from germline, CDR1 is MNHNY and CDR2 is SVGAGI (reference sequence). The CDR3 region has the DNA TGTGCCAGCAGTTACTCTAGGACTAGCGGGAGAGGTCAAGAGACCCAGTACTTC. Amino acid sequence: CASSYSRTSGRGQETQYF.

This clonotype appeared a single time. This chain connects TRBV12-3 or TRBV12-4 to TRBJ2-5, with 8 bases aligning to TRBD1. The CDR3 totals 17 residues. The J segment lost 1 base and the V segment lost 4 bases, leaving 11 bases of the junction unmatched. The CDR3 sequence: CASSSQLGQGLQETQYF. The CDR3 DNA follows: TGTGCCAGCAGTTCCCAACTTGGACAGGGACTCCAAGAGACCCAGTACTTC.

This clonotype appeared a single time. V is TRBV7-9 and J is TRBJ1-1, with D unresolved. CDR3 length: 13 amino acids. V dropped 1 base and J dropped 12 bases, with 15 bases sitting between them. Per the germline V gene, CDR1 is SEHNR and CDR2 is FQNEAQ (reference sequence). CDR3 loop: CASSLGPPSVTFF. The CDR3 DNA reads TGTGCCAGCAGCTTAGGCCCCCCGTCCGTAACTTTCTTT.

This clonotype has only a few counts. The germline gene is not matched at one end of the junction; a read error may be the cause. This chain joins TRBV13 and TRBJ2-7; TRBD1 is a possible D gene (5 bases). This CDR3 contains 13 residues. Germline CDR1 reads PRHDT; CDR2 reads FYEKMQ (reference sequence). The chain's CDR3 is CASSSGHPYEQYF. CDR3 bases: TGCGCCAGCAGCTCAGGACACCCCTACGAGCAGTACTTC. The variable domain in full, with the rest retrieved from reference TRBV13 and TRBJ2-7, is AAGVIQSPRHLIKEKRETATLKCYPIPRHDTVYWYQQGPGQDPQFLISFYEKMQSDKGSIPDRFSAQQFSDYHSELNMSSLELGDSALYFCASSSGHPYEQYFGPGTRLTVT.

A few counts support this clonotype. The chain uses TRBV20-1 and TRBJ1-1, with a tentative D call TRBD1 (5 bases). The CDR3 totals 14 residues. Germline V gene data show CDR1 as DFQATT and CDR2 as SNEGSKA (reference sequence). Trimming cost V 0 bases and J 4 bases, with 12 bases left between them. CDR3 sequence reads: CSARDNSGTTEAFF. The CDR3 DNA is TGCAGTGCTAGAGATAACTCAGGGACCACTGAAGCTTTCTTT.

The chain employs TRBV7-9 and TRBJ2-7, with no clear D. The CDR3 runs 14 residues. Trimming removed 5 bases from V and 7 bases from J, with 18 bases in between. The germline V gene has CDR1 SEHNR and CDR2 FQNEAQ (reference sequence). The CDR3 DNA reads TGTGCCAGCAGCCAGTCAGTCAGGTTGAGGGAGCAGTACTTC. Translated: CASSQSVRLREQYF.

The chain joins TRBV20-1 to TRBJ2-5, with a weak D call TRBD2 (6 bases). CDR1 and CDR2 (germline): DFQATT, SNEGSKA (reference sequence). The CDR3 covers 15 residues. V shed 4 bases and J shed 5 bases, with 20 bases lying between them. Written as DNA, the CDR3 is TGCAGTGCTACACCCCCACAACTAGCCGCGGAGACCCAGTACTTC. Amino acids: CSATPPQLAAETQYF.